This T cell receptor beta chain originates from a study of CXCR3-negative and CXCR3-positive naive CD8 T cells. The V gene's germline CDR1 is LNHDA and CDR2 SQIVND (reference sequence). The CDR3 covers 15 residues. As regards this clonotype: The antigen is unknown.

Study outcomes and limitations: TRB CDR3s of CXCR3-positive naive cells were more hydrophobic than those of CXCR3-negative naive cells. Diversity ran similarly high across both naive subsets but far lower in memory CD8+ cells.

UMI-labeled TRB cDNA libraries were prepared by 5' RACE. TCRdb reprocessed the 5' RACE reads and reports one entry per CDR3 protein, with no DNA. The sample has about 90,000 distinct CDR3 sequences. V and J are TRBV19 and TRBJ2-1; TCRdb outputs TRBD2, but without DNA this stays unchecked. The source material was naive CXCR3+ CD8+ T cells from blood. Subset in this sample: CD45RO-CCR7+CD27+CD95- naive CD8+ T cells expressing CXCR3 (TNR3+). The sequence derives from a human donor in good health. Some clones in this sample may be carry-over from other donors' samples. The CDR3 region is CASETSGSSYNEQFF.